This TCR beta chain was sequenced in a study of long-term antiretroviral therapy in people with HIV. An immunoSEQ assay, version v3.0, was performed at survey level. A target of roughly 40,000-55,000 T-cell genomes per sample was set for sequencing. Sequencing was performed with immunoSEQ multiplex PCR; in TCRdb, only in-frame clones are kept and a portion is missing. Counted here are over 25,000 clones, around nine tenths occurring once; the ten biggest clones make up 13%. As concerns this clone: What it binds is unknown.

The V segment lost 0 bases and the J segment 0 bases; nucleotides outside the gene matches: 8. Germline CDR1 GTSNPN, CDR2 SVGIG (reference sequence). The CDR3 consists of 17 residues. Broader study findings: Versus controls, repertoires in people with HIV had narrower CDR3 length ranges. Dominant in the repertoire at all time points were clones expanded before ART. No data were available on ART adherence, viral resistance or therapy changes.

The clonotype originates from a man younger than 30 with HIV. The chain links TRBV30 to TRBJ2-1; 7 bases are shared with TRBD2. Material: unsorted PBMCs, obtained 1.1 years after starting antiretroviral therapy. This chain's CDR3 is CAWSVPLGGSSYNEQFF. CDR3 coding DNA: TGTGCCTGGAGTGTACCCCTCGGGGGGAGCTCCTACAATGAGCAGTTCTTC.